The 22 T cell receptor beta chains in this list originate from one sample, sequenced in a study of control samples from healthy donors and cancer patients. Using immunoSEQ multiplex PCR, the repertoire was profiled, and TCRdb retains in-frame clones only, with some absent. The sample has fewer than 200,000 clones, about 90% seen once. What was sequenced was blood. The source is a woman in her twenties or thirties in good health.

This clone was observed once. This rearrangement joins TRBV12-3 or TRBV12-4 to TRBJ2-7; 8 bases are a match to TRBD1. With 6 bases clipped from V and 3 bases from J, the junction kept 4 bases outside the gene matches. CDR3 length: 13 residues. CDR3 DNA sequence: TGTGCCAGCAGCCCCGGACAGGGCTACGAGCAGTACTTC. This gives the protein CASSPGQGYEQYF.

This chain connects TRBV6-4 to TRBJ1-4; a possible D gene is TRBD1 (6 bases). The V end lost 7 bases, the J end lost 3 bases, and 18 bases lay between the germline ends. This CDR3 spans 16 amino acids. Per germline, CDR1 MRHNA and CDR2 SNTAGT. As DNA, the CDR3 is TGTGCCAGCACCCCGGGGGCCAGTGGACCTAATGAAAAACTGTTTTTT. It translates to CASTPGASGPNEKLFF.

The chain combines TRBV6-5 with TRBJ1-1; TRBD1 matches at 9 bases. V shed 7 bases and J 3 bases; nucleotides not matched to a gene: 9. The CDR3 consists of 15 residues. Germline loops: CDR1 MNHEY, CDR2 SVGAGI. In nucleotides, the CDR3 is TGTGCCAGCACCCCCGGGACAGGGTGGGACACTGAAGCTTTCTTT. Translating it yields CASTPGTGWDTEAFF.

V usage is TRBV5-5 and J usage is TRBJ2-7, with 13 bases matching TRBD2. Germline CDR1 and CDR2: SGHKS and YYEKEE (reference sequence). The CDR3 sequence is 15 residues long. The junction had 2 bases not matched to a gene; V was cut back by 5 bases and J by 0 bases. The CDR3 DNA sequence: TGTGCCAGCAGACTAGCGGGGGGGAGCTCCTACGAGCAGTACGTC. As protein: CASRLAGGSSYEQYV.

A few counts support this clone. This chain joins TRBV12-3 or TRBV12-4 and TRBJ1-2; unclear D gene. The CDR3 spans 13 residues. The V gene lost 10 bases and the J gene lost 8 bases, with 20 bases spanning the gap. CDR3 nucleotides: TGTGCCACCCTTCCTCCGGGTCCGGAGGGCTACACCTTC. This translates into CATLPPGPEGYTF.

This clone was detected only once. The genes are TRBV10-2 and TRBJ1-4; 7 bases agree with TRBD1. The V gene's germline CDR1 is WSHSY and CDR2 SAAADI. The CDR3 runs 16 residues. Trimming cost V 0 bases and J 3 bases; bases outside gene matches: 4. The CDR3 loop is CASSESWQGANEKLFF. CDR3 coding DNA: TGCGCCAGCAGTGAGTCGTGGCAGGGGGCTAATGAAAAACTGTTTTTT.

This clone was detected a few times. The chain recombines TRBV7-8 with TRBJ1-2, with 9 bases that match TRBD1. V shed 5 bases and J 8 bases; nucleotides not matched to a gene: 18. The CDR3 has 17 residues. CDR1 and CDR2 (germline): SGHVS, FQNEAQ. Written as DNA, the CDR3 is TGTGCCAGCAGCGTTTTTACAGGGGGCTTAACTCCTTGGGGCTACACCTTC. It encodes CASSVFTGGLTPWGYTF.

This rearrangement joins TRBV27 to TRBJ2-7; 8 positions agree with TRBD1. Trimming cost V 3 bases and J 1 base; bases outside gene matches: 2. CDR3 length equals 14 residues. The V gene's germline CDR1 is MNHEY and CDR2 SMNVEV (reference sequence). CDR3 DNA sequence: TGTGCCAGCAGTTTGACAGGGGATTCCTACGAGCAGTACGTC. As protein: CASSLTGDSYEQYV.

This clone has a handful of counts. The genes are TRBV19 and TRBJ2-4, with D perhaps matching TRBD2 (6 bases). Germline CDR1 and CDR2: LNHDA and SQIVND (reference sequence). The CDR3 consists of 15 residues. Trimming shortened V by 3 bases and J by 2 bases, and 11 bases separated the two germline ends. CDR3 protein: CASSMRGRSKNIQYF. In DNA form, the CDR3 reads TGTGCCAGTAGTATGCGGGGTCGCTCCAAAAACATTCAGTACTTC. Drawing the rest from reference TRBV19 and TRBJ2-4, the complete variable domain is DGGITQSPKYLFRKEGQNVTLSCEQNLNHDAMYWYRQDPGQGLRLIYYSQIVNDFQKGDIAEGYSVSREKKESFPLTVTSAQKNPTAFYLCASSMRGRSKNIQYFGAGTRLSVL.

J is TRBJ1-2 and V is TRBV28; D remains unclear. CDR1 and CDR2 from the germline V gene are MDHEN and SYDVKM. The CDR3 spans 16 residues. V was clipped by 2 bases and J by 0 bases, with 13 bases between them. The CDR3 sequence is CASSLRAVYTNYGYTF. In DNA, the CDR3 is TGTGCCAGCAGTTTAAGGGCCGTATACACTAACTATGGCTACACCTTC.

This sequence joins TRBV24-1 and TRBJ1-2; no clear D gene. Per germline, CDR1 KGHDR and CDR2 SFDVKD. V was cut by 2 bases and J by 5 bases, with 5 bases left in between. The CDR3 loop spans 12 amino acids. CDR3: CATSDYGYGYTF. CDR3 nucleotide sequence: TGTGCCACCAGTGATTACGGGTATGGCTACACCTTC.

In its sample, this clone was seen once. The rearrangement links TRBV7-2 to TRBJ1-2; D ambiguous. V dropped 5 bases and J dropped 8 bases, with 18 bases sitting between them. Per the germline V gene, CDR1 is SGHTA and CDR2 is FQGNSA. The CDR3 extends over 14 amino acids. CDR3 coding DNA: TGTGCCAGCAGCCCCCCCTGGGCAGGTAAAGGCTACACCTTC. As protein: CASSPPWAGKGYTF. Combining the CDR3 with reference TRBV7-2 and TRBJ1-2 gives the whole variable domain GAGVSQSPSNKVTEKGKDVELRCDPISGHTALYWYRQSLGQGLEFLIYFQGNSAPDKSGLPSDRFSAERTGGSVSTLTIQRTQQEDSAVYLCASSPPWAGKGYTFGSGTRLTVV.

The table lists this clone with a few counts. The chain combines TRBV18 with TRBJ1-5; 8 bases are shared with TRBD1. CDR3 length: 16 amino acids. V shed 2 bases and J 0 bases; nucleotides not matched to a gene: 3. The germline CDR1 and CDR2 sequences are KGHSH and LQKENI. The CDR3 DNA sequence: TGTGCCAGCTCACCAGGGACAGGAATTAGCAATCAGCCCCAGCATTTT. This translates into CASSPGTGISNQPQHF. Variable domain in full (rest from reference TRBV18 and TRBJ1-5): NAGVMQNPRHLVRRRGQEARLRCSPMKGHSHVYWYRQLPEEGLKFMVYLQKENIIDESGMPKERFSAEFPKEGPSILRIQQVVRGDSAAYFCASSPGTGISNQPQHFGDGTRLSIL.

This chain connects TRBV6-1 to TRBJ1-4, with D unresolved. Trimming stripped 2 bases from V and 8 bases from J, with 6 bases between. The germline CDR1 and CDR2 sequences are MNHNS and SASEGT. CDR3 length: 12 residues. This CDR3 is CASSERREKLFF. For the CDR3, the DNA is TGTGCCAGCAGTGAAAGGAGGGAAAAACTGTTTTTT.

This rearrangement joins TRBV19 to TRBJ1-1; TRBD1 might be the D (5 bases). Trimming cost V 11 bases and J 1 base, with 23 bases left between them. The CDR3 loop spans 16 amino acids. Germline CDR1 is LNHDA and CDR2 is SQIVND (reference sequence). CDR3 loop: CAATRRGGWENTEAFF. In nucleotides, the CDR3 is TGTGCCGCCACCCGGAGGGGAGGGTGGGAGAACACTGAAGCTTTCTTT.

The chain employs TRBV19 and TRBJ2-3; a weak D match, TRBD1 (7 bases). The CDR3 has 16 residues. Per the germline V gene, CDR1 is LNHDA and CDR2 is SQIVND (reference sequence). V lost 3 bases, J lost 5 bases, and 18 bases lay in between. CDR3: CASSMGTGEVGDTQYF. DNA for the CDR3: TGTGCCAGTAGTATGGGAACAGGGGAGGTGGGAGATACGCAGTATTTT. The full variable domain, its missing parts supplied by reference TRBV19 and TRBJ2-3, is DGGITQSPKYLFRKEGQNVTLSCEQNLNHDAMYWYRQDPGQGLRLIYYSQIVNDFQKGDIAEGYSVSREKKESFPLTVTSAQKNPTAFYLCASSMGTGEVGDTQYFGPGTRLTVL.

The chain combines TRBV6-5 with TRBJ1-1; 8 nucleotides line up with TRBD1. CDR3 length: 12 amino acids. With 8 bases clipped from V and 6 bases from J, the junction kept 5 bases outside the gene matches. Germline V CDR1 and CDR2: MNHEY, SVGAGI. CDR3 residues: CASFPGGSEAFF. CDR3 sequence (DNA): TGTGCCAGCTTTCCAGGGGGCTCTGAAGCTTTCTTT.

The chain uses TRBV27 and TRBJ1-6; no definite D call. V lost 4 bases and J lost 0, with 19 bases in between. Germline loops: CDR1 MNHEY, CDR2 SMNVEV (reference sequence). There are 19 residues in the CDR3. DNA for the CDR3: TGTGCCAGCAGTTCCCTCAAGGTCGCCAAGAGCTCCTATAATTCACCCCTCCACTTT. Protein sequence: CASSSLKVAKSSYNSPLHF.

The V gene is TRBV19, the J gene TRBJ1-3; no definite D call. The CDR3 consists of 16 residues. Germline V gene data show CDR1 as LNHDA and CDR2 as SQIVND (reference sequence). V was shortened by 5 bases and J by 4 bases, with 18 bases between the two germline ends. This CDR3 is CASSSRSGSEGNTIYF. The CDR3 DNA is TGTGCCAGTAGTTCTCGATCGGGATCTGAGGGAAACACCATATATTTT.

The chain joins TRBV20-1 to TRBJ2-2; D perhaps matches TRBD1 (5 bases). The CDR3 has 11 amino acids. CDR1 is DFQATT and CDR2 is SNEGSKA in the germline V gene (reference sequence). V was pared by 5 bases and J by 6 bases, with 7 bases between. CDR3 nucleotides: TGCAGTGCTCCCAGGGCCGGGGAGCTGTTTTTT. It encodes CSAPRAGELFF.

The chain carries TRBV3-1 (or the pseudogene TRBV3-2) and TRBJ1-1, with unresolved D. The CDR3 extends over 14 amino acids. Trimming removed 1 base from V and 1 base from J, with 7 bases in between. CDR1 and CDR2 from the germline V gene are LGHDT and YNNKEL (reference sequence). The CDR3 sequence: CASSQGRGNTEAFF. The CDR3 nucleotides read TGTGCCAGCAGCCAAGGGCGGGGGAACACTGAAGCTTTCTTT.

The rearrangement joins TRBV14 to TRBJ1-1; 11 nucleotides match TRBD1. The germline gives CDR1 SGHDN, CDR2 FVKESK. This CDR3 region has 13 residues. The trim removed 4 bases at V and 11 bases at J, leaving 6 bases unmatched. CDR3 sequence reads: CASSPGQGARAFF. The CDR3, as DNA: TGTGCCAGCAGCCCAGGACAGGGGGCGCGGGCTTTCTTT.